This T cell receptor beta chain was documented in a study of blood T cell repertoires in COVID-19 (dated by TCRdb to the early 2020s). For the study in its entirety: Collaborator samples came from the United States, Italy and Spain and covered acute and convalescent phases of COVID-19. The material from the prospective study consisted of cDNA or gDNA derived from T cells, B-cell-depleted T cells, or PBMCs. Subjects who had been exposed to COVID-19, were actively infected with it, or had recovered from it provided the deeply sampled blood TCRbeta repertoires that made up the dataset. A freely available public database, intended as a resource for researchers studying the immune response to SARS-CoV-2, is where the repertoires were released. The samples were drawn from two sources: the first 160 participants of the ongoing ImmuneRACE study, and about 1,300 subjects contributed by 6 global collaborators. The sample metadata nearly always contained a de-identified subject ID, COVID-19 status, age in years and sex. Where HLA class I and class II types were available, the types were taken from metadata supplied by the sample provider, not from assay-based typing.

TCRbeta CDR3 regions were amplified from genomic DNA by means of the immunoSEQ Assay, a bias-controlled multiplex PCR. Per the original workflow: The number of nucleated cells in each sample was estimated by amplification of reference gene primers within the assay. To quantify the absolute abundance of each unique TCRbeta CDR3 rearrangement, sequence reads were collapsed and filtered. For each sample, productive Simpson clonality was calculated as the square root of Simpson's diversity index over productive rearrangements. This immuneACCESS table, as held by TCRdb, lists in-frame sequences with V and J called but not all clones. Of the missing ones, under half trace to an unresolved V gene in checked studies; the others have no known cause. V and J calls plus clone size are reproduced from that table; the DNA served to infer D and trimming. Counted in this sample were a few hundred thousand clones; roughly 87% of them appeared once. The top ten clonotypes cover roughly 4.5% of the sample.

A second Seattle source provided samples from volunteer blood donors who had recovered from COVID-19. Collaborating institutions collected whole blood in K2EDTA tubes following their own protocols. Collaborator samples were shipped for TCRbeta analysis as frozen whole blood, isolated PBMCs, or DNA extracted from either sample type. The study at large found these results: How much clinical and demographic metadata was included differed by source and by participant, and the metadata was provided uncurated.

The germline V gene gives CDR1 as MDHEN and CDR2 as SYDVKM. From cysteine to phenylalanine, the CDR3 is 15 amino acids long. CDR3 DNA is the only sequence kept; it has 45 bases, read in frame from the first base. The V end gives up 2 bases and the J end 3 bases, leaving 5 bases in the junction not matched to a gene. Of note for this clone: This receptor's antigen is unknown. Base qualities are not at hand, and no much larger clone is one base apart.

This sequence originates from a middle-aged woman who had recovered from COVID-19. The chain joins TRBV28 to TRBJ2-7; TRBD1 fits 9 bases in the junction. The sample was peripheral blood. For the CDR3, the sequence is CASSLGGQGVYEQYF. The DNA sequence reads TGTGCCAGCAGTTTAGGGGGACAGGGAGTCTACGAGCAGTACTTC.